This note documents a single T cell receptor (beta chain) sequence. Assay: immunoSEQ multiplex PCR; the TCRdb copy retains only in-frame clones and omits some. Among 40,000 to 60,000 clones listed, almost 90% were seen once. This entry is derived from a study of T cell changes during pregnancy in multiple sclerosis. V lost 1 base, J lost 2 bases, and 6 bases stayed unmatched. The CDR3 covers 16 residues. In germline, CDR1 is MDHEN, CDR2 SYDVKM. The TCR sequence derives from a female donor in good health, enrolled as a control in a pregnancy study. The V and J genes are TRBV28 and TRBJ2-3; the match to TRBD1 covers 7 bases. This specimen consisted of peripheral blood, obtained in the first trimester of pregnancy. The CDR3 loop reads CASSLLDRAPTDTQYF. CDR3 DNA: TGTGCCAGCAGTTTATTAGACAGGGCCCCCACAGATACGCAGTATTTT.